These 28 T cell receptor beta chains originate from one sample sequenced in a study of blood T cell repertoires in COVID-19 (dated by TCRdb to the early 2020s). The library relied on the immunoSEQ multiplex PCR assay. TCRdb re-hosts the immuneACCESS table, in-frame sequences only. Its copies lack some clones; in the studies checked, an unresolved V gene accounts for under half of them, and the cause for the rest is not known. The sample table records under 150,000 clones; 75% to 85% of these occur just once. The ten largest make up 10% to 15% of the sample. Sequencing was carried out using peripheral blood. The receptors were gathered from a man aged 55 to 70 with active or convalescent COVID-19.

This chain uses TRBV18 with TRBJ1-6, with 9 positions matching TRBD1. With 3 bases clipped from V and 10 bases from J, the junction kept 4 bases outside the gene matches. Germline CDR1 reads KGHSH; CDR2 reads LQKENI. The CDR3 length is 14 residues. The CDR3 loop reads CASSPAGQGSPLHF. In DNA, the CDR3 is TGTGCCAGCTCACCTGCCGGACAGGGGTCACCCCTCCACTTT. The variable domain in full, with the rest retrieved from reference TRBV18 and TRBJ1-6, is NAGVMQNPRHLVRRRGQEARLRCSPMKGHSHVYWYRQLPEEGLKFMVYLQKENIIDESGMPKERFSAEFPKEGPSILRIQQVVRGDSAAYFCASSPAGQGSPLHFGNGTRLTVT.

This clone appeared a few times. The chain has TRBV24-1 and TRBJ2-2; 11 bases align to TRBD2. CDR3 size: 17 residues. J gave up 3 bases and V 2 bases, and 4 bases lay outside the gene matches. Germline V gives CDR1 KGHDR, CDR2 SFDVKD. CDR3 region: CATSDSSGRWDTGELFF. The CDR3 coding sequence is TGTGCCACCAGTGATTCTAGCGGGAGGTGGGACACCGGGGAGCTGTTTTTT.

CDR3 sequence (DNA): TGTGCCAGCAGTTACCGGCGGTCATCTTCTGAAGCTTTCTTT. Translated: CASSYRRSSSEAFF. This chain connects TRBV6-5 to TRBJ1-1; no clear D gene. With 2 bases removed from V and 6 bases from J, the gap between germline ends came to 13 bases. The CDR3 covers 14 residues. Germline-derived CDR1 and CDR2 are MNHEY and SVGAGI.

This clone was seen at least ten times. The chain employs TRBV18 and TRBJ2-1; a possible D gene is TRBD2 (7 bases). V was pared by 1 base and J by 7 bases, with 11 bases between. The CDR3 has 14 amino acids. CDR1 KGHSH and CDR2 LQKENI come from the germline V gene. CDR3 loop: CASSPLGGLNEQFF. CDR3 nucleotides: TGTGCCAGCTCACCACTCGGGGGGCTGAATGAGCAGTTCTTC.

Regarding this clone: The sample carries other DNA sequences with the same CDR3. J is TRBJ2-7 and V is TRBV2; TRBD1 aligns across 8 bases. Germline loops: CDR1 SNHLY, CDR2 FYNNEI. This CDR3 is built from 14 residues. The V segment lost 6 bases and the J segment 1 base; nucleotides outside the gene matches: 5. The CDR3: CASRGTGGSYEQYF. The DNA for the CDR3 is TGTGCCAGCAGAGGCACAGGGGGTTCCTACGAGCAGTACTTC.

The V call is TRBV5-1, the J call TRBJ2-1; D is unclear. This CDR3 contains 11 residues. The V and J ends lost 3 bases and 10 bases respectively, with 8 bases between them. Germline V CDR1 and CDR2: SGHRS, YFSETQ. CDR3 loop: CASSSATEQFF. The CDR3 coding sequence is TGCGCCAGCAGCTCCGCGACAGAGCAGTTCTTC.

This clone was observed a handful of times. As DNA, the CDR3 is TGTGCCAGCAGTGCCCAGGACAGGGGGGTCGCACCCCTCCACTTT. Residues: CASSAQDRGVAPLHF. V gene TRBV6-2 or TRBV6-3 combines with J gene TRBJ1-6, with 10 bases matching TRBD1. The CDR3 is 15 residues long. V trimming: 5 bases; J trimming: 11 bases; junction bases outside the gene matches: 9. Per the germline V gene, CDR1 is MNHEY and CDR2 is SVGEGT.

This sequence joins TRBV28 and TRBJ1-3; possibly TRBD1 for D (6 bases). Germline V gene sequence: CDR1 MDHEN, CDR2 SYDVKM. This CDR3 has 14 amino acids. V lost 8 bases to trimming and J lost 4 bases, with 15 bases between them. The CDR3 coding sequence is TGTGCCAGCCTTCGTGGGACAACCGGAAACACCATATATTTT. Protein: CASLRGTTGNTIYF.

The rearrangement uses TRBV7-8 and TRBJ2-4; D not resolved. Trimming left V 0 bases short and J 0 bases short, with 9 bases between. Per germline, CDR1 SGHVS and CDR2 FQNEAQ. CDR3 length: 16 amino acids. CDR3 residues: CASSLASDLAKNIQYF. Here the CDR3 DNA reads TGTGCCAGCAGCTTAGCCAGTGACTTAGCCAAAAACATTCAGTACTTC.

The chain links TRBV2 to TRBJ1-4; 10 positions agree with TRBD1. V shed 8 bases, J shed 7 bases, and the junction held 4 bases outside the gene matches. Germline V lookup: CDR1 SNHLY, CDR2 FYNNEI. This CDR3 contains 13 residues. The CDR3 DNA reads as TGTGCCAGCTCCGGGACAGGGGCTGAAAAACTGTTTTTT. Encoded protein: CASSGTGAEKLFF.

CDR3 amino acids: CASSDGASGRGVRETQYF. The CDR3 region has the DNA TGTGCCAGCAGTGATGGCGCTAGCGGGAGGGGAGTCAGGGAGACCCAGTACTTC. The chain employs TRBV6-1 and TRBJ2-5; 12 bases match TRBD2. J gave up 5 bases and V 3 bases, and 13 bases lay outside the gene matches. Germline-derived CDR1 and CDR2 are MNHNS and SASEGT. CDR3 length: 18 residues.

This chain joins TRBV19 and TRBJ2-7; 9 bases are a match to TRBD1. Germline V gene lookup returns CDR1 LNHDA and CDR2 SQIVND (reference sequence). CDR3 length equals 16 residues. The V segment lost 8 bases and the J segment 0 bases; nucleotides outside the gene matches: 11. The CDR3 nucleotides read TGTGCCAGTCTCCTGAGTCGGGACAGGGCCTCCTACGAGCAGTACTTC. Translation gives CASLLSRDRASYEQYF. Complete variable domain (other parts from reference TRBV19 and TRBJ2-7): DGGITQSPKYLFRKEGQNVTLSCEQNLNHDAMYWYRQDPGQGLRLIYYSQIVNDFQKGDIAEGYSVSREKKESFPLTVTSAQKNPTAFYLCASLLSRDRASYEQYFGPGTRLTVT.

V is TRBV29-1 and J is TRBJ2-7, with TRBD2 identical over 9 bases. There are 15 residues in the CDR3. V was clipped by 5 bases and J by 5 bases; unmatched bases: 13. Germline CDR1 SQVTM, CDR2 ANQGSEA. The CDR3 loop reads CSVTPPAGGTHEQYF. The CDR3 DNA reads TGCAGCGTTACCCCCCCAGCGGGAGGAACCCACGAGCAGTACTTC.

In this sample, this clone turned up once. The chain links TRBV5-5 to TRBJ2-7; D is possibly TRBD1 (6 bases). CDR3 size: 15 residues. Germline CDR1 is SGHKS and CDR2 is YYEKEE (reference sequence). Trimming left V 1 base short and J 2 bases short, with 13 bases between. This chain's CDR3 is CASSLLSGDTYEQYF. The CDR3, as DNA: TGTGCCAGCAGCTTGTTATCAGGGGATACCTACGAGCAGTACTTC.

The chain employs TRBV24-1 and TRBJ2-7, with D possibly being TRBD2 (5 bases). Looked up from germline, CDR1 is KGHDR and CDR2 is SFDVKD. The CDR3 length is 15 residues. V dropped 2 bases and J dropped 4 bases, with 14 bases sitting between them. Here the CDR3 DNA reads TGTGCCACCAGTGATTCATCGGCAGGAGGTTACGAGCAGTACTTC. Translation gives CATSDSSAGGYEQYF.

The rearrangement links TRBV3-1 (or the pseudogene TRBV3-2) to TRBJ1-1; the match to TRBD1 covers 7 bases. V gave up 4 bases and J gave up 0 bases; unmatched junction bases: 5. The CDR3 extends over 15 amino acids. The germline V gene encodes CDR1 LGHDT and CDR2 YNNKEL (reference sequence). In DNA form, the CDR3 reads TGTGCCAGCAGCCGCACGACAGGGATGAACACTGAAGCTTTCTTT. This codes for CASSRTTGMNTEAFF.

The chain is built from TRBV5-4 and TRBJ1-2, with 10 bases identical to TRBD1. CDR1 and CDR2 from the germline V gene are SGHNT and YYREEE (reference sequence). V was clipped by 3 bases and J by 4 bases; unmatched bases: 6. This CDR3 region has 15 residues. For the CDR3, the DNA is TGTGCCAGCAGCTCTGGAGGGACAGGGGTCTATGGCTACACCTTC. It is translated as CASSSGGTGVYGYTF.

The chain carries TRBV5-5 and TRBJ1-1; D is unclear. The V and J ends lost 4 bases and 11 bases respectively, with 21 bases between them. The CDR3 loop spans 14 amino acids. In germline, CDR1 is SGHKS, CDR2 YYEKEE (reference sequence). CDR3 sequence (DNA): TGTGCCAGCAGCCTGGGCCTGGACTTCAGCCCCGCTTTCTTT. Amino acid sequence: CASSLGLDFSPAFF.

V gene TRBV7-3 combines with J gene TRBJ2-1; 11 positions agree with TRBD1. The length of the CDR3 is 18 residues. Per germline, CDR1 SGHTA and CDR2 FQGTGA. V shed 5 bases and J 7 bases; nucleotides not matched to a gene: 16. Here the CDR3 reads CASSLTLTGQGGGNEQFF. For the CDR3, the DNA is TGTGCCAGCAGCCTTACATTGACGGGACAGGGGGGTGGTAATGAGCAGTTCTTC.

In DNA, the CDR3 is TGTGCCAGCAGCGTAGGGGAGGATACGCAGTATTTT. Its translation: CASSVGEDTQYF. The J gene is TRBJ2-3, the V gene TRBV9, with a weak D call TRBD2 (5 bases). Germline CDR1 SGDLS, CDR2 YYNGEE. Trimming stripped 0 bases from V and 6 bases from J, with 5 bases between. The CDR3 consists of 12 residues. Drawing the rest from reference TRBV9 and TRBJ2-3, the complete variable domain is DSGVTQTPKHLITATGQRVTLRCSPRSGDLSVYWYQQSLDQGLQFLIQYYNGEERAKGNILERFSAQQFPDLHSELNLSSLELGDSALYFCASSVGEDTQYFGPGTRLTVL.

The CDR3 DNA is TGTGCCAGCAGCCCGGGACAGGGGCAAGAGACCCAGTACTTC. Residues: CASSPGQGQETQYF. This sequence joins TRBV7-3 and TRBJ2-5, with 10 positions matching TRBD1. The CDR3 length is 14 residues. The germline V gene encodes CDR1 SGHTA and CDR2 FQGTGA. Germline trimming cut 5 bases from V and 2 bases from J; bases unmatched to any gene: 2. The variable domain in full, with the rest retrieved from reference TRBV7-3 and TRBJ2-5, is GAGVSQTPSNKVTEKGKYVELRCDPISGHTALYWYRQSLGQGPEFLIYFQGTGAADDSGLPNDRFFAVRPEGSVSTLKIQRTERGDSAVYLCASSPGQGQETQYFGPGTRLLVL.

The rearrangement links TRBV11-3 to TRBJ2-1; TRBD2 matches 9 bases. The CDR3 covers 18 residues. The V gene end was trimmed by 5 bases and the J gene end by 3 bases; junction bases not matched to a gene: 14. Germline loops: CDR1 SGHNT, CDR2 YENEEA. This CDR3 reads CASSTPGLAGLFYNEQFF. CDR3 bases: TGTGCCAGCAGCACACCAGGGCTAGCGGGGCTTTTCTACAATGAGCAGTTCTTC.

This rearrangement joins TRBV3-1 (or the pseudogene TRBV3-2) to TRBJ2-5; 7 bases are shared with TRBD2. In germline, CDR1 is LGHDT, CDR2 YNNKEL (reference sequence). V shed 3 bases, J shed 5 bases, and the junction held 12 bases outside the gene matches. The CDR3 runs 16 residues. CDR3 region: CASSHLIAGSRETQYF. CDR3 coding DNA: TGTGCCAGCAGCCATTTAATAGCGGGCTCCCGGGAGACCCAGTACTTC.

This chain uses TRBV29-1 with TRBJ2-7, with D possibly TRBD2 on 5 matching bases. Trimming pared 4 bases from V and 2 bases from J, leaving 15 bases between. This CDR3 comprises 14 residues. Germline assignment: CDR1 SQVTM and CDR2 ANQGSEA. The chain's CDR3 is CSVAGSGTAYEQYF. In DNA form, the CDR3 reads TGCAGCGTTGCAGGTTCGGGAACAGCCTACGAGCAGTACTTC.

The gene calls are TRBV11-3 and TRBJ2-7, with TRBD1 identical over 8 bases. Germline CDR1 and CDR2: SGHNT and YENEEA. J was trimmed by 4 bases and V by 5 bases; bases with no gene match: 4. This CDR3 has 13 amino acids. CDR3 nucleotides: TGTGCCAGCAGCACCGGGACAGGTTACGAGCAGTACTTC. This translates into CASSTGTGYEQYF.

Only one count was recorded for this clone. The V call is TRBV7-9, the J call TRBJ1-5; perhaps TRBD1 as D (5 bases). Germline-derived CDR1 and CDR2 are SEHNR and FQNEAQ (reference sequence). V dropped 1 base and J dropped 4 bases, with 14 bases sitting between them. The CDR3 is 16 residues long. The CDR3 is CASSLERGGINQPQHF. Written as DNA, the CDR3 is TGTGCCAGCAGCTTAGAGCGGGGGGGGATTAATCAGCCCCAGCATTTT.

This clone was found a few times. The chain is built from TRBV6-5 and TRBJ2-2; weak D call: TRBD2 (5 bases). The V end was cut by 7 bases, the J end by 1 base, with 10 bases between. The CDR3 loop spans 14 amino acids. Germline CDR1 reads MNHEY; CDR2 reads SVGAGI. The CDR3: CASKLGLNTGELFF. The CDR3 DNA follows: TGTGCCAGCAAACTAGGGCTGAACACCGGGGAGCTGTTTTTT.

This clone was detected a few times. The chain carries TRBV3-1 (or the pseudogene TRBV3-2) and TRBJ2-1, with TRBD2 identical over 8 bases. V gave up 4 bases and J gave up 2 bases; unmatched junction bases: 1. The CDR3 runs to 14 residues. The germline gives CDR1 LGHDT, CDR2 YNNKEL (reference sequence). The CDR3 protein is CASSRTSTYNEQFF. The CDR3 nucleotides read TGTGCCAGCAGCCGGACTAGCACCTACAATGAGCAGTTCTTC.